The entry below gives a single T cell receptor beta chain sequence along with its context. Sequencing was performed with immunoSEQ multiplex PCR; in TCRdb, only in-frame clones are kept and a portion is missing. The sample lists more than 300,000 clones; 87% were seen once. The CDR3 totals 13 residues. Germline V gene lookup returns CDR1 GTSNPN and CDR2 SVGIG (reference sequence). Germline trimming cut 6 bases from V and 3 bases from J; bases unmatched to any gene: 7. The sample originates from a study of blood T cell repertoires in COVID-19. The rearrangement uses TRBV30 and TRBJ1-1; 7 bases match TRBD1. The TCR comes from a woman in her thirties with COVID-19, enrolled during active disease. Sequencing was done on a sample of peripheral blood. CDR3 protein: CACAGGGDTEAFF. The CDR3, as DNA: TGTGCCTGTGCAGGGGGTGGAGACACTGAAGCTTTCTTT.